One sample yielded the 30 T cell receptor beta chains listed below, sequenced in a study of T cell responses to AZD1222 COVID-19 vaccine. This table comes from immunoSEQ multiplex PCR, and its TCRdb copy is limited to in-frame clones, with some not included. The table has 130,000 to 150,000 clones, about 91% seen once. The sequencing used peripheral blood, collected on day 0 of AZD1222 vaccination. All receptors derive from an adult in good health.

This chain connects TRBV30 to TRBJ2-2; D call uncertain. V lost 4 bases and J lost 4, with 7 bases in between. The germline V gene encodes CDR1 GTSNPN and CDR2 SVGIG (reference sequence). This CDR3 region has 12 residues. In DNA form, the CDR3 reads TGTGCCTGGAACAGAGGCACCGGGGAGCTGTTTTTT. This codes for CAWNRGTGELFF.

The V and J genes are TRBV18 and TRBJ1-4; D not certain. The germline V gene encodes CDR1 KGHSH and CDR2 LQKENI. Trimming took 3 bases from V and 3 from J, leaving 20 bases between them. The CDR3 contains 18 residues. CDR3 protein: CASSPLFRSSPANEKLFF. The DNA of the CDR3 is TGTGCCAGCTCACCCCTTTTCAGGTCTAGCCCGGCTAATGAAAAACTGTTTTTT.

The rearrangement joins TRBV19 to TRBJ1-5; D gene ambiguous. V lost 6 bases and J lost 3, with 15 bases in between. The CDR3 extends over 15 amino acids. CDR1 is LNHDA, CDR2 SQIVND, per germline (reference sequence). The DNA of the CDR3 is TGTGCCAGTAGCCCAGGCGGAGGTTCCAATCAGCCCCAGCATTTT. Protein product: CASSPGGGSNQPQHF.

This clone occurred many times. The chain is built from TRBV6-2 or TRBV6-3 and TRBJ2-3; tentatively, D is TRBD1 (5 bases). The V and J ends lost 6 bases and 0 bases respectively, with 13 bases between them. Germline lookup yields CDR1 MNHEY and CDR2 SVGEGT. The CDR3 spans 15 residues. CDR3 region: CASSSGHSSTDTQYF. The CDR3, as DNA: TGTGCCAGCAGCTCTGGACATTCTAGCACAGATACGCAGTATTTT.

J is TRBJ2-6 and V is TRBV6-5; D remains unclear. In germline, CDR1 is MNHEY, CDR2 SVGAGI. V was cut by 5 bases and J by 0 bases, with 8 bases left in between. The CDR3 length is 15 residues. CDR3 coding DNA: TGTGCCAGCAGTCGGGTTTCCTCTGGGGCCAACGTCCTGACTTTC. Translating gives CASSRVSSGANVLTF.

The rearrangement joins TRBV18 to TRBJ1-6; D uncertain. This CDR3 has 16 amino acids. CDR1 is KGHSH and CDR2 is LQKENI in the germline V gene. V lost 3 bases to trimming and J lost 0 bases, with 9 bases between them. The CDR3 loop is CASSPRESSYNSPLHF. CDR3 DNA sequence: TGTGCCAGCTCACCGCGGGAAAGCTCCTATAATTCACCCCTCCACTTT.

The chain is built from TRBV7-2 and TRBJ1-2; TRBD1 is a possible D gene (6 bases). V lost 0 bases, J lost 7 bases, and 15 bases lay in between. The length of the CDR3 is 15 residues. Germline CDR1 reads SGHTA; CDR2 reads FQGNSA. In nucleotides, the CDR3 is TGTGCCAGCAGCTTAGCCCCGGGACAATCCTTTGGCTACACCTTC. Protein product: CASSLAPGQSFGYTF.

This sequence joins TRBV24-1 and TRBJ1-2; D might be TRBD1 (6 bases). This CDR3 spans 14 amino acids. The V gene's germline CDR1 is KGHDR and CDR2 SFDVKD. Trimming took 0 bases from V and 7 from J, leaving 11 bases between them. CDR3 sequence (DNA): TGTGCCACCAGTGATTTGCGGCAGGGGTTTGGCTACACCTTC. Its translation is CATSDLRQGFGYTF.

This chain joins TRBV2 and TRBJ2-3; D gene ambiguous. With 4 bases removed from V and 0 bases from J, the gap between germline ends came to 5 bases. In germline, CDR1 is SNHLY, CDR2 FYNNEI. The CDR3 is 13 amino acids. In DNA form, the CDR3 reads TGTGCCAGCAGTGTCATGAGCACAGATACGCAGTATTTT. This encodes CASSVMSTDTQYF.

The chain employs TRBV28 and TRBJ1-2; D may be TRBD1 (6 bases). Trimming shortened V by 8 bases and J by 7 bases, and 14 bases separated the two germline ends. This CDR3 is built from 12 residues. Germline V gene data show CDR1 as MDHEN and CDR2 as SYDVKM. The CDR3 nucleotides read TGTGCCAGCTCTAACGGGGGGCTTGGCTACACCTTC. Translated: CASSNGGLGYTF.

The chain joins TRBV7-9 to TRBJ2-5; no reliable D call. The CDR3 totals 12 residues. The germline gives CDR1 SEHNR, CDR2 FQNEAQ (reference sequence). Trimming removed 4 bases at V and 2 bases at J, with 5 bases between. The DNA of the CDR3 is TGTGCCAGCAGCTCCCCTCAAGAGACCCAGTACTTC. Translated: CASSSPQETQYF.

The CDR3 nucleotides are TGTGCTAGTGCCCAACCTTACGGGGAGCAGTTCTTC. Protein product: CASAQPYGEQFF. The V gene is TRBV12-5, the J gene TRBJ2-1; no definite D call. Trimming stripped 7 bases from V and 10 bases from J, with 14 bases between. CDR3 size: 12 residues. Germline CDR1 LGHNT, CDR2 FRNRAP.

J is TRBJ2-1 and V is TRBV11-3, with D possibly matching TRBD1 (6 bases). The germline CDR1 and CDR2 sequences are SGHNT and YENEEA. There are 15 residues in the CDR3. Between the trimmed V and J ends, which lost 1 base and 7 bases, there was a span of 14 bases. For the CDR3, the DNA is TGTGCCAGCAGCTTAGGCTTGGACAGATATAATGAGCAGTTCTTC. Protein: CASSLGLDRYNEQFF.

The rearrangement joins TRBV4-2 to TRBJ2-3; unclear D gene. Germline V CDR1 and CDR2: LGHNA, YNFKEQ. The ends were cut back, 4 bases at V and 1 base at J, with 6 bases in the middle. The CDR3 has 13 residues. The CDR3 reads CASSRIGTDTQYF. The CDR3 DNA reads TGTGCCAGCAGCCGGATCGGCACAGATACGCAGTATTTT.

A note on this clone: Other DNA sequences from this sample encode an identical CDR3 as well. The genes are TRBV7-3 and TRBJ1-1; TRBD1 might be the D (5 bases). The CDR3 is 14 residues long. The ends were cut back, 5 bases at V and 3 bases at J, with 13 bases in the middle. In germline, CDR1 is SGHTA, CDR2 FQGTGA. CDR3 DNA sequence: TGTGCCAGCAGCCTCAACGGGGGAGACACTGAAGCTTTCTTT. This sequence encodes CASSLNGGDTEAFF.

The chain couples TRBV7-9 to TRBJ2-1; 8 positions match TRBD1. Trimming cost V 6 bases and J 5 bases; bases outside gene matches: 6. Germline V gene lookup returns CDR1 SEHNR and CDR2 FQNEAQ (reference sequence). The CDR3 consists of 14 residues. The CDR3 spells CASREGQANNEQFF. Here the CDR3 DNA reads TGTGCCAGCAGGGAGGGACAGGCAAACAATGAGCAGTTCTTC.

This rearrangement joins TRBV28 to TRBJ1-6; 7 nucleotides align to TRBD1. Germline values: CDR1 MDHEN, CDR2 SYDVKM. V was pared by 5 bases and J by 7 bases, with 8 bases of the junction left unmatched. The CDR3 loop spans 15 amino acids. The CDR3 sequence: CASSTWTGGNSPLHF. The CDR3 coding sequence is TGTGCCAGCAGTACCTGGACAGGAGGGAATTCACCCCTCCACTTT.

In its sample, this clone was seen once. The rearrangement links TRBV10-3 to TRBJ1-5; D is ambiguous. The length of the CDR3 is 13 residues. Looked up from germline, CDR1 is ENHRY and CDR2 is SYGVKD. V dropped 5 bases and J dropped 1 base, with 6 bases sitting between them. CDR3 nucleotide sequence: TGTGCCATCAGTAGAGGGAGCAATCAGCCCCAGCATTTT. Its protein product is CAISRGSNQPQHF.

The chain joins TRBV5-4 to TRBJ2-5, with 7 bases identical to TRBD1. Germline assignment: CDR1 SGHNT and CDR2 YYREEE (reference sequence). V dropped 2 bases and J dropped 5; count of bases not matched to a gene: 6. CDR3 length: 14 residues. The CDR3 DNA is TGTGCCAGCAGCTTAGATCAGGGGGTGGAGACCCAGTACTTC. Encoded protein: CASSLDQGVETQYF.

J is TRBJ2-2 and V is TRBV7-9; 8 bases fit TRBD1. Germline V gives CDR1 SEHNR, CDR2 FQNEAQ (reference sequence). The CDR3 length is 15 residues. Trimming at V came to 5 bases and at J to 3 bases, leaving 5 bases not matched to a gene. The CDR3, as DNA: TGTGCCAGCAGCGCCCGGACAGGGTACACCGGGGAGCTGTTTTTT. Translated: CASSARTGYTGELFF.

V is TRBV5-1 and J is TRBJ1-1, with D perhaps matching TRBD1 (6 bases). V lost 1 base, J lost 1 base, and 11 bases lay in between. Germline CDR1 and CDR2: SGHRS and YFSETQ. CDR3 length equals 15 residues. DNA for the CDR3: TGCGCCAGCAGCTTGACAGGGACTGGGAACACTGAAGCTTTCTTT. This translates into CASSLTGTGNTEAFF.

The rearrangement joins TRBV4-3 to TRBJ1-1, with D maybe TRBD1 (6 bases). The CDR3 covers 15 residues. Germline CDR1 reads LGHNA; CDR2 reads YSLEER. With 5 bases removed from V and 1 base from J, the gap between germline ends came to 14 bases. The CDR3 region is CASSEGGLPNTEAFF. The CDR3, as DNA: TGCGCCAGCAGCGAAGGGGGACTGCCGAACACTGAAGCTTTCTTT.

V gene TRBV7-3 combines with J gene TRBJ1-1, with a tentative D call TRBD1 (6 bases). Trimming removed 5 bases at V and 1 base at J, with 8 bases between. This CDR3 spans 13 amino acids. Looked up from germline, CDR1 is SGHTA and CDR2 is FQGTGA. CDR3 sequence reads: CASSQTGNTEAFF. CDR3 in DNA: TGTGCCAGCAGCCAGACAGGGAACACTGAAGCTTTCTTT.

The gene calls are TRBV9 and TRBJ1-2; 11 positions agree with TRBD1. The CDR3 is made up of 15 amino acids. CDR1 and CDR2 (germline): SGDLS, YYNGEE. The trim removed 4 bases at V and 6 bases at J, leaving 8 bases unmatched. In DNA, the CDR3 is TGTGCCAGCAGCATCCCGGGACAGGGGGGCAATGGCTACACCTTC. Translated, it gives CASSIPGQGGNGYTF.

The V gene is TRBV5-5, the J gene TRBJ1-2; a possible D gene is TRBD1 (5 bases). Per the germline V gene, CDR1 is SGHKS and CDR2 is YYEKEE (reference sequence). Trimming pared 4 bases from V and 0 bases from J, leaving 10 bases between. The CDR3 loop spans 14 amino acids. In nucleotides, the CDR3 is TGTGCCAGCAGCCGCGGGGGAGCTAACTATGGCTACACCTTC. Amino acid sequence: CASSRGGANYGYTF.

The chain recombines TRBV30 with TRBJ2-3, with D perhaps matching TRBD2 (5 bases). The germline V gene encodes CDR1 GTSNPN and CDR2 SVGIG (reference sequence). V lost 1 base to trimming and J lost 5 bases, with 22 bases between them. The CDR3 loop spans 17 amino acids. The CDR3 sequence: CAWSDPGVAPTVDTQYF. CDR3 sequence (DNA): TGTGCCTGGAGTGACCCCGGGGTAGCGCCTACAGTAGATACGCAGTATTTT.

The chain combines TRBV18 with TRBJ2-7; 8 nucleotides match TRBD1. The J segment lost 4 bases and the V segment lost 4 bases, leaving 18 bases of the junction unmatched. Germline V gene data show CDR1 as KGHSH and CDR2 as LQKENI. The CDR3 consists of 18 residues. CDR3 nucleotide sequence: TGTGCCAGCTCACTCTCCGGGACAGGACACCTCTTATGGTACGAGCAGTACTTC. It codes for CASSLSGTGHLLWYEQYF.

V is TRBV14 and J is TRBJ2-3; D gene unclear. Looked up from germline, CDR1 is SGHDN and CDR2 is FVKESK. Trimming took 0 bases from V and 5 from J, leaving 12 bases between them. The CDR3 has 15 amino acids. CDR3 sequence: CASSQDMGLGDTQYF. The CDR3, as DNA: TGTGCCAGCAGCCAAGATATGGGTTTAGGAGATACGCAGTATTTT. Supplemented by reference TRBV14 and TRBJ2-3, the full variable domain reads EAGVTQFPSHSVIEKGQTVTLRCDPISGHDNLYWYRRVMGKEIKFLLHFVKESKQDESGMPNNRFLAERTGGTYSTLKVQPAELEDSGVYFCASSQDMGLGDTQYFGPGTRLTVL.

The rearrangement uses TRBV3-1 (or the pseudogene TRBV3-2) and TRBJ2-3; D tentatively fits TRBD1 or TRBD2 (6 bases each). V was pared by 1 base and J by 6 bases, with 17 bases between. This CDR3 is built from 16 residues. Germline V gene data show CDR1 as LGHDT and CDR2 as YNNKEL (reference sequence). The CDR3, as DNA: TGTGCCAGCAGCCAAGCTACGGGGGCCCGGGATGATACGCAGTATTTT. Protein sequence: CASSQATGARDDTQYF.

This chain links TRBV24-1 with TRBJ2-2; D not resolved. This CDR3 region has 15 residues. Trimming shortened V by 1 base and J by 6 bases, and 11 bases separated the two germline ends. Germline V gene lookup returns CDR1 KGHDR and CDR2 SFDVKD. The CDR3 is CATSDFGLDSGELFF. As DNA, the CDR3 is TGTGCCACCAGTGATTTCGGTCTGGATTCCGGGGAGCTGTTTTTT.